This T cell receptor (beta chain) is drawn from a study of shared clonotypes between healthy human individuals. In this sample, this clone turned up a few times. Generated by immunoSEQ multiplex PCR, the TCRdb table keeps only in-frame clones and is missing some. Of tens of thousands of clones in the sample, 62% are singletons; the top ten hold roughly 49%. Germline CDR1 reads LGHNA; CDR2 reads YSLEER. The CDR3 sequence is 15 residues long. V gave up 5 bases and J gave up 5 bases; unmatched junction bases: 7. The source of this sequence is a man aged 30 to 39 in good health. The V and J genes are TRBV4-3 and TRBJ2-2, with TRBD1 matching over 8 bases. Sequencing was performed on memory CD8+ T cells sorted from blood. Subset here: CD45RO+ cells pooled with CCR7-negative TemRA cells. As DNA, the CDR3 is TGCGCCAGCAGCGATAGGGACAGGACTACCGGGGAGCTGTTTTTT. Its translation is CASSDRDRTTGELFF.